Listed below are T cell receptor beta chains from one sample, sequenced in a study of CD8 T cells in ankylosing spondylitis. TCRdb processed the 5' RACE reads anew with MiXCR; each CDR3 protein has one entry. The sample includes about 35,000 distinct CDR3 sequences, 10% of them seen just once. Input material: blood, either unsorted or a sorted T cell fraction (not recorded which). The receptor source for this set is a male donor with ankylosing spondylitis or in good health (not recorded which). CDR3s leave out the opening cysteine and the closing phenylalanine or tryptophan. The order of the fields is clone size, V gene, J gene, CDR3 protein. Only some rows state a clone size, as once, few, many or a class for expanded clones.

NA	TRBV7-9	TRBJ2-7	ASSLGLAYEQY
few	TRBV7-6	TRBJ2-3	ASRSGEFSTDTQY
many	TRBV28	TRBJ1-2	ASSASGTGGAYGYT
many	TRBV20-1	TRBJ1-2	SASNPGAVGSWALGYT
many	TRBV29-1	TRBJ2-5	SAPAGSNQETQY
many	TRBV6-1	TRBJ2-7	ASNRLFHEQY
few	TRBV7-8	TRBJ2-5	ASSLIETQY
NA	TRBV27	TRBJ1-2	ASRPTGTGNYGYT
few	TRBV4-3	TRBJ2-3	ASSQDPDFQSSQY
many	TRBV4-1	TRBJ2-1	ASSRTPGTGDNEQF
many	TRBV4-3	TRBJ2-1	ASSQEGTGGYEQF
many	TRBV5-6	TRBJ2-5	ASSPGNRLMQETQY
many	TRBV10-3	TRBJ1-2	AITGGGLGYT
medium-sized	TRBV10-3	TRBJ2-7	AISDMSWEQY
NA	TRBV28	TRBJ2-1	ASSEAGRRDNEQF
many	TRBV27	TRBJ1-2	ASSSGQGGLRSGYT
NA	TRBV27	TRBJ2-3	ASSLWADPGTDTQY
many	TRBV9	TRBJ1-2	ASSVDGGGYT
many	TRBV9	TRBJ2-3	ASSPRPFTDTQY
many	TRBV20-1	TRBJ2-7	SAPGTGIPEQY
many	TRBV27	TRBJ2-7	ASSLGAGDSYEQY
many	TRBV5-1	TRBJ1-1	ASSSSTFLNTEAF
NA	TRBV11-2	TRBJ2-5	ASSLAGGRETQY
many	TRBV6-1	TRBJ1-6	ASSERGYEYSPLH
many	TRBV20-1	TRBJ1-2	SASAQGVNYGYT
NA	TRBV7-7	TRBJ2-5	ASSQGIPQETQY
many	TRBV5-5	TRBJ2-2	ASSPRIGGTTRGGELF
NA	TRBV11-1	TRBJ2-1	ASSSHTFRGRSYNEQF
many	TRBV7-2	TRBJ2-4	ASSIPGLAKNIQY
medium-sized	TRBV20-1	TRBJ1-2	SAHRQDYGYT
medium-sized	TRBV27	TRBJ2-1	ASSIETGTYNEQF
NA	TRBV12-3/TRBV12-4	TRBJ2-3	ASRVAGARGTQY
many	TRBV5-6	TRBJ2-2	ASSFGWEGTGELF
many	TRBV14	TRBJ2-1	ASSQVEGGDNEQF
many	TRBV20-1	TRBJ1-6	SARDFRSSYNSPLH
many	TRBV5-1	TRBJ2-7	ASSLGRREGVYEQY
many	TRBV28	TRBJ1-5	ASSLRGAPGQPQH
many	TRBV5-5	TRBJ2-3	ASSRKSTDTQY
NA	TRBV6-1	TRBJ1-1	ASSEAGKGYAEAF
many	TRBV20-1	TRBJ2-7	SAGDRNYEQY
many	TRBV29-1	TRBJ2-7	SVEDRGSYEQY
many	TRBV30	TRBJ1-5	AWNQGLENQPQH
many	TRBV3-1	TRBJ2-7	ASSPFGTSSYEQY
many	TRBV6-2/TRBV6-3	TRBJ2-1	ASSDGSGRVRNEQF